The sequence of this T cell receptor beta chain was determined in a study of T cell responses to AZD1222 COVID-19 vaccine. Germline V lookup: CDR1 KGHDR, CDR2 SFDVKD. The ends were cut back, 9 bases at V and 2 bases at J, with 6 bases in the middle. The CDR3 sequence is 11 residues long. Details on this clone: The antigen is unknown.

The repertoire was sequenced with immunoSEQ multiplex PCR; TCRdb's copy has only in-frame clones and lacks some. The sample shows approximately 110,000 clones, approximately 84% of them seen only once. Study-level findings and limits: The breadth and depth of Spike-specific TCRs increased once two AZD1222 doses had been given. The study sampled repertoires only after the peak T cell response. Mostly white British, mostly female donors; authors suggested clonal diversity may be underestimated.

The gene calls are TRBV24-1 and TRBJ2-5; D gene ambiguous. This sequence originates from an adult in good health. The specimen comprised peripheral blood, sampled on day 0 of AZD1222 vaccination. The DNA of the CDR3 is TGTGCCACCGCAAAACAAGAGACCCAGTACTTC. This codes for CATAKQETQYF.